This TCR beta chain was found in a study of monozygotic twins with inflammatory bowel disease. This CDR3 region has 14 residues. From germline, CDR1 is LNHNV and CDR2 YYDKDF (reference sequence). Whole-study findings and limits: Support for any single strong IBD-associated signal or clonotype was not found.

Blood samples measuring around 2.5 ml were taken per donor. The total RNA came straight from whole blood, and T cells were not sorted beforehand. Using the 5' RACE reads, TCRdb records one entry per CDR3 protein without DNA. The table gives approximately 330,000 distinct CDR3 sequences; the top ten clones make up 2% to 2.5% of it. On this clonotype: No antigen is known for it.

The clonotype originates from a human donor with ulcerative colitis or Crohn's disease, or a healthy co-twin of an affected twin (not recorded which). The sample consisted of blood. The rearrangement joins TRBV15 to TRBJ2-5. The CDR3 reads CATSRRVKGETQYF.